These 8 T cell receptor beta chains were all obtained from the same sample, sequenced in a study of OX40 agonist ivuxolimab in advanced cancers. Libraries came from the immunoSEQ multiplex PCR assay. The immuneACCESS repertoire file appears here via TCRdb, limited to in-frame rearrangements. These files lack a portion of the clones; in checked studies, under half of the deficit traces to unresolved V genes, and the cause of the others is not known. This sample gives nearly 55,000 clones in total; around four fifths of them show up just once. The ten largest clones take up 1.2% of the sample. The starting material was CD4+ or CD8+ T cells sorted from blood, obtained in a trial of the OX40 agonist ivuxolimab. The receptors come from an adult with an advanced solid tumor such as melanoma, head and neck, liver or kidney cancer.

The V call is TRBV7-9, the J call TRBJ2-2; TRBD2 might be the D (6 bases). This CDR3 region has 14 residues. Germline V lookup: CDR1 SEHNR, CDR2 FQNEAQ (reference sequence). V was trimmed by 3 bases and J by 6 bases, leaving 11 bases between them. The DNA of the CDR3 is TGTGCCAGCAGCTTTGCGGGACCAGCCGGGGAGCTGTTTTTT. As protein: CASSFAGPAGELFF.

A note on this clone: Because the CDR3's place on the DNA is in doubt, the DNA is left out and the CDR3 is given as listed by TCRdb. The chain employs TRBV18 and TRBJ1-5. Germline V gene data show CDR1 as KGHSH and CDR2 as LQKENI. With termini counted, the CDR3 has 15 amino acids. The CDR3 region is CASSPPSGRDQPQHF.

The V call is TRBV19, the J call TRBJ1-5; no firm D call. The germline CDR1 and CDR2 sequences are LNHDA and SQIVND (reference sequence). CDR3 length: 13 residues. With 11 bases removed from V and 0 bases from J, the gap between germline ends came to 11 bases. CDR3 loop: CASGVDSNQPQHF. As DNA, the CDR3 is TGTGCCTCTGGGGTAGATAGCAATCAGCCCCAGCATTTT. The full variable domain, in which reference TRBV19 and TRBJ1-5 provide the parts outside the CDR3, is DGGITQSPKYLFRKEGQNVTLSCEQNLNHDAMYWYRQDPGQGLRLIYYSQIVNDFQKGDIAEGYSVSREKKESFPLTVTSAQKNPTAFYLCASGVDSNQPQHFGDGTRLSIL.

V is TRBV28 and J is TRBJ2-7, with D unresolved. The CDR3 has 12 amino acids. Trimming removed 6 bases at V and 4 bases at J, with 10 bases between. Germline V CDR1 and CDR2: MDHEN, SYDVKM. The chain's CDR3 is CASRESVYEQYF. The CDR3 nucleotides read TGTGCCAGCAGGGAGAGTGTGTACGAGCAGTACTTC. Drawing the rest from reference TRBV28 and TRBJ2-7, the complete variable domain is DVKVTQSSRYLVKRTGEKVFLECVQDMDHENMFWYRQDPGLGLRLIYFSYDVKMKEKGDIPEGYSVSREKKERFSLILESASTNQTSMYLCASRESVYEQYFGPGTRLTVT.

CDR3 loop: CASSSTGRRVTGELFF. As DNA, the CDR3 is TGTGCCAGCAGTTCGACAGGGAGACGGGTCACCGGGGAGCTGTTTTTT. V and J are TRBV27 and TRBJ2-2; 7 bases are shared with TRBD1. V was pared by 4 bases and J by 4 bases, with 9 bases of the junction left unmatched. Per germline, CDR1 MNHEY and CDR2 SMNVEV (reference sequence). This CDR3 region has 16 residues.

The V gene is TRBV6-1, the J gene TRBJ2-1; 11 bases map to TRBD2. The length of the CDR3 is 15 residues. With 2 bases clipped from V and 7 bases from J, the junction kept 4 bases outside the gene matches. Looked up from germline, CDR1 is MNHNS and CDR2 is SASEGT. CDR3 region: CASSEKTSGKNEQFF. The CDR3 DNA reads as TGTGCCAGCAGTGAAAAGACTAGCGGGAAGAATGAGCAGTTCTTC.

This chain uses TRBV7-2 with TRBJ2-3, with a tentative D call TRBD1 (6 bases). The CDR3 contains 13 residues. In germline, CDR1 is SGHTA, CDR2 FQGNSA. The ends were cut back, 2 bases at V and 11 bases at J, with 14 bases in the middle. The CDR3 DNA reads TGTGCCAGCAGCTTAAGACAGGCTATCGTGCAGTATTTT. It codes for CASSLRQAIVQYF.

This clone was detected only a few times. The chain uses TRBV11-3 and TRBJ2-1; the match to TRBD2 covers 7 bases. Per germline, CDR1 SGHNT and CDR2 YENEEA. The J segment lost 0 bases and the V segment lost 1 base, leaving 15 bases of the junction unmatched. The CDR3 loop spans 20 amino acids. CDR3 DNA: TGTGCCAGCAGCTTAGGAGGAGCGGGATCGAATGCTAGCTCCTACAATGAGCAGTTCTTC. This sequence encodes CASSLGGAGSNASSYNEQFF.